Presented here are 29 T cell receptor beta chains from one specimen sequenced in a study of T-cell memory formation after mild COVID-19. A single record per CDR3 protein comes from TCRdb applying MiXCR to the 5' RACE reads. The table lists 150,000 to 200,000 distinct CDR3 sequences, less than 40% of them singletons. The sequencing input was PBMCs or a T cell subset sorted from them (not recorded which). Receptor source: an adult woman who had mild COVID-19 (a few samples of this study predate the infection). Cell type and time point are not known.

This clonotype was found a few times. V usage is TRBV11-2 and J usage is TRBJ2-1; TRBD2 matches 7 bases. Germline trimming cut 5 bases from V and 8 bases from J; bases unmatched to any gene: 15. The CDR3 is 16 residues long. Germline V CDR1 and CDR2: SGHAT, FQNNGV. In DNA form, the CDR3 reads TGTGCCAGCAGCCCCCCTGGGTTCGGGAGGAGTTATGAGCAGTTCTTC. Protein: CASSPPGFGRSYEQFF.

The rearrangement uses TRBV20-1 and TRBJ1-5; D is perhaps TRBD1 (6 bases). Germline CDR1 is DFQATT and CDR2 is SNEGSKA (reference sequence). V lost 5 bases to trimming and J lost 3 bases, with 20 bases between them. This CDR3 spans 16 amino acids. The CDR3 reads CSAGIRQAGLNQPQHF. The CDR3 nucleotides are TGCAGTGCTGGTATTCGACAGGCCGGACTCAATCAGCCCCAGCATTTT.

The chain recombines TRBV7-7 with TRBJ2-7, with a possible D match to TRBD1 (6 bases). V was cut by 1 base and J by 0 bases, with 10 bases left in between. The germline V gene has CDR1 SSHAT and CDR2 FNYEAQ (reference sequence). The CDR3 loop spans 15 amino acids. For the CDR3, the DNA is TGTGCCAGCAGCTTAGGTCCAGGGGACTCCTACGAGCAGTACTTC. Translation: CASSLGPGDSYEQYF.

This clonotype has more than one count but fewer than ten. This chain links TRBV5-1 with TRBJ1-4; the match to TRBD1 covers 8 bases. The ends lost 3 bases at V and 7 bases at J; junction bases unmatched: 8. CDR1 and CDR2 (germline): SGHRS, YFSETQ. The CDR3 runs 15 residues. CDR3 sequence (DNA): TGCGCCAGCAGCTACTCGACAGGGGACGGTGAAAAACTGTTTTTT. It translates to CASSYSTGDGEKLFF.

This clonotype was observed a few times. This sequence joins TRBV18 and TRBJ2-5; maybe TRBD2 (5 bases). V lost 3 bases to trimming and J lost 5 bases, with 13 bases between them. CDR3 length: 14 amino acids. Germline CDR1 KGHSH, CDR2 LQKENI. In nucleotides, the CDR3 is TGTGCCAGCTCACCGGGAGTTTCGGGGGAGACCCAGTACTTC. Translating it yields CASSPGVSGETQYF.

The count of this clonotype is one. The chain carries TRBV12-3 or TRBV12-4 and TRBJ2-3, with 15 bases fitting TRBD2. The CDR3 consists of 16 residues. Trimming took 5 bases from V and 8 from J; bases not matched to a gene: 8. CDR3 protein: CASSPRTSGGAGTQYF. The CDR3, as DNA: TGTGCCAGCAGTCCCCGGACTAGCGGGGGGGCCGGTACGCAGTATTTT.

The V and J genes are TRBV11-2 and TRBJ1-1, with D possibly TRBD1 on 6 matching bases. Per germline, CDR1 SGHAT and CDR2 FQNNGV. V gave up 3 bases and J gave up 1 base, with 12 bases separating them. The CDR3 contains 15 residues. CDR3 in amino acids: CASSLWGQTNTEAFF. The CDR3 nucleotides are TGTGCCAGCAGCTTGTGGGGACAAACGAACACTGAAGCTTTCTTT.

V gene TRBV4-1 combines with J gene TRBJ2-7; tentative D call: TRBD2 (7 bases). Trimming removed 4 bases from V and 2 bases from J, with 15 bases in between. The CDR3 has 15 amino acids. Germline CDR1 MGHRA, CDR2 YSYEKL. CDR3 coding DNA: TGCGCCAGCAGCCCCGGGGGAGGGGGGACCTACGAGCAGTACTTC. As protein: CASSPGGGGTYEQYF.

This clonotype turned up a few times. The chain recombines TRBV2 with TRBJ2-1; 7 bases are shared with TRBD1. This CDR3 comprises 13 residues. V lost 5 bases to trimming and J lost 7 bases; unmatched junction nucleotides: 5. Per the germline V gene, CDR1 is SNHLY and CDR2 is FYNNEI. This CDR3 is CASSRQGRNEQFF. The CDR3 DNA sequence: TGTGCCAGCAGTAGACAGGGTAGAAATGAGCAGTTCTTC.

This clonotype was seen a few times. The chain carries TRBV3-1 and TRBJ2-7, with 8 nucleotides matching TRBD1. CDR1 and CDR2 (germline): LGHDT, YNNKEL (reference sequence). Trimming cost V 5 bases and J 4 bases; bases outside gene matches: 4. The CDR3 runs to 13 residues. CDR3 protein: CASSLDREYEQYF. The DNA of the CDR3 is TGTGCCAGCAGCTTGGACAGGGAGTACGAGCAGTACTTC.

The chain is built from TRBV11-2 and TRBJ2-4; TRBD1 aligns across 9 bases. J lost 8 bases, V lost 2 bases, and 10 bases had no gene match. From germline, CDR1 is SGHAT and CDR2 FQNNGV. The CDR3 sequence is 16 residues long. The CDR3 protein is CASSLTSGDRAHIQYF. The CDR3, as DNA: TGTGCCAGCAGCTTAACGTCGGGGGACAGGGCACACATTCAGTACTTC.

DNA of the CDR3: TGCGCCAGCAGCTCCGGGTGGCGAGTCTACAATGAGCAGTTCTTC. Translation gives CASSSGWRVYNEQFF. The V gene is TRBV5-1, the J gene TRBJ2-1; the D is unclear. Trimming cost V 3 bases and J 3 bases, with 13 bases left between them. The germline V gene encodes CDR1 SGHRS and CDR2 YFSETQ. The CDR3 is 15 amino acids.

The rearrangement links TRBV28 to TRBJ2-7, with 9 bases lining up with TRBD2. CDR1 and CDR2 from the germline V gene are MDHEN and SYDVKM. The CDR3 loop spans 15 amino acids. The junction had 8 bases not matched to a gene; V was cut back by 5 bases and J by 3 bases. The DNA of the CDR3 is TGTGCCAGCAGTCCCGGGACTAGCATAGGCTACGAGCAGTACTTC. Protein sequence: CASSPGTSIGYEQYF. The full variable domain, rest sourced from reference TRBV28 and TRBJ2-7, is DVKVTQSSRYLVKRTGEKVFLECVQDMDHENMFWYRQDPGLGLRLIYFSYDVKMKEKGDIPEGYSVSREKKERFSLILESASTNQTSMYLCASSPGTSIGYEQYFGPGTRLTVT.

The chain uses TRBV7-2 and TRBJ2-5; 7 nucleotides align to TRBD2. CDR1 is SGHTA and CDR2 is FQGNSA in the germline V gene. The CDR3 is 15 residues long. Germline trimming cut 0 bases from V and 9 bases from J; bases unmatched to any gene: 10. The CDR3 nucleotides read TGTGCCAGCAGCTTAGCGGCGGGGGAGGCGACCTCCCAGTACTTC. Amino acid sequence: CASSLAAGEATSQYF.

This clonotype was observed once. The J gene is TRBJ2-3, the V gene TRBV9; 8 bases match TRBD2. J lost 4 bases, V lost 3 bases, and 7 bases had no gene match. This CDR3 has 15 residues. Per germline, CDR1 SGDLS and CDR2 YYNGEE. CDR3 sequence reads: CASSDSGAGPDTQYF. In DNA, the CDR3 is TGTGCCAGCAGCGATAGCGGGGCGGGGCCAGATACGCAGTATTTT.

This clonotype was recorded once. V is TRBV5-1 and J is TRBJ1-2; D is ambiguous. The germline V gene has CDR1 SGHRS and CDR2 YFSETQ. V lost 1 base and J lost 6, with 13 bases in between. This CDR3 comprises 14 residues. CDR3 in amino acids: CASSLHSVRDGYTF. DNA of the CDR3: TGCGCCAGCAGCTTGCATTCGGTTCGGGATGGCTACACCTTC.

This clonotype was counted a few times. The V call is TRBV5-1, the J call TRBJ2-7, with D possibly matching TRBD1 (5 bases). CDR3 length: 13 residues. The germline gives CDR1 SGHRS, CDR2 YFSETQ. V was cut by 0 bases and J by 10 bases, with 14 bases left in between. DNA of the CDR3: TGCGCCAGCAGCTTGGAAAGGATAAGGGGACAGTACTTC. Translation: CASSLERIRGQYF.

This rearrangement joins TRBV5-6 to TRBJ2-5, with 7 bases identical to TRBD2. In germline, CDR1 is SGHDT, CDR2 YYEEEE. The J segment lost 1 base and the V segment lost 7 bases, leaving 4 bases of the junction unmatched. This CDR3 region has 13 residues. Here the CDR3 DNA reads TGTGCCAGCCGACTAGCTCCCCAAGAGACCCAGTACTTC. Its translation: CASRLAPQETQYF.

The chain uses TRBV7-6 and TRBJ2-3; D gene uncertain. CDR3 length: 15 residues. From germline, CDR1 is SGHVS and CDR2 FNYEAQ. With 0 bases removed from V and 0 bases from J, the gap between germline ends came to 7 bases. CDR3 amino acids: CASSLAPTSTDTQYF. CDR3 DNA sequence: TGTGCCAGCAGCTTAGCCCCTACCAGCACAGATACGCAGTATTTT. The complete variable domain, with remaining parts taken from reference TRBV7-6 and TRBJ2-3, reads GAGVSQSPRYKVTKRGQDVALRCDPISGHVSLYWYRQALGQGPEFLTYFNYEAQQDKSGLPNDRFSAERPEGSISTLTIQRTEQRDSAMYRCASSLAPTSTDTQYFGPGTRLTVL.

V usage is TRBV11-3 and J usage is TRBJ2-1; D is perhaps TRBD2 (5 bases). Deletions cut 1 base from V and 8 bases from J, with 12 bases between. This CDR3 is built from 14 residues. CDR1 is SGHNT, CDR2 YENEEA, per germline. CDR3 DNA: TGTGCCAGCAGCTTAGGGTACAGCGGCCATGAGCAGTTCTTC. Its protein is CASSLGYSGHEQFF.

This clonotype was counted between two and nine times. The chain employs TRBV6-2 or TRBV6-3 and TRBJ2-2; unclear D gene. V was trimmed by 2 bases and J by 6 bases, leaving 13 bases between them. The length of the CDR3 is 15 residues. Germline loops: CDR1 MNHEY, CDR2 SVGEGT. For the CDR3, the DNA is TGTGCCAGCAGTTACGTTGGGGTTGGGCCCGGGGAGCTGTTTTTT. This translates into CASSYVGVGPGELFF.

The chain links TRBV12-3 or TRBV12-4 to TRBJ2-3; weak D call: TRBD2 (5 bases). CDR3 length: 15 residues. The V end was cut by 6 bases, the J end by 2 bases, with 15 bases between. The CDR3 DNA reads as TGTGCCAGCAGCCGGAGGCCGATAACCACAGATACGCAGTATTTT. As protein: CASSRRPITTDTQYF.

The CDR3 spells CASSPYGENNQPQHF. In nucleotides, the CDR3 is TGTGCCAGCAGCCCCTACGGAGAAAACAATCAGCCCCAGCATTTT. The chain has TRBV3-1 and TRBJ1-5, with unresolved D. Germline CDR1 LGHDT, CDR2 YNNKEL (reference sequence). V gave up 4 bases and J gave up 3 bases, with 13 bases separating them. This CDR3 is built from 15 residues.

J is TRBJ2-3 and V is TRBV12-3 or TRBV12-4; 8 bases line up with TRBD1. This CDR3 is built from 16 residues. V gave up 3 bases and J gave up 5 bases; unmatched junction bases: 10. CDR3: CASSFLQGELKDTQYF. DNA for the CDR3: TGTGCCAGCAGTTTTCTACAGGGGGAGTTAAAAGATACGCAGTATTTT.

This clonotype was seen a few times. The chain uses TRBV6-5 and TRBJ2-3, with a weak D call TRBD1 (5 bases). Trimming removed 4 bases at V and 1 base at J, with 9 bases between. The CDR3 is 14 amino acids. The V gene's germline CDR1 is MNHEY and CDR2 SVGAGI. The CDR3 sequence: CASSWGRGTDTQYF. In DNA form, the CDR3 reads TGTGCCAGCAGTTGGGGCAGGGGCACAGATACGCAGTATTTT.

This rearrangement joins TRBV6-1 to TRBJ1-4; 7 bases fit TRBD1. The germline gives CDR1 MNHNS, CDR2 SASEGT. The ends lost 7 bases at V and 7 bases at J; junction bases unmatched: 15. This CDR3 has 16 amino acids. The CDR3 DNA reads TGTGCCAGCACCCAAGAGACAGGGACGGGGGGTGAAAAACTGTTTTTT. Translating it yields CASTQETGTGGEKLFF.

This clonotype occurred once. V is TRBV12-3 or TRBV12-4 and J is TRBJ1-1; D may be TRBD1 (5 bases). The V end was cut by 2 bases, the J end by 3 bases, with 22 bases between. This CDR3 comprises 18 residues. The CDR3 loop is CASSLLAGSGRLDTEAFF. For the CDR3, the DNA is TGTGCCAGCAGTTTACTGGCCGGGTCGGGGCGATTGGACACTGAAGCTTTCTTT.

The genes are TRBV11-2 and TRBJ1-1, with unresolved D. This CDR3 is built from 11 residues. The V end lost 0 bases, the J end lost 10 bases, and 6 bases lay between the germline ends. CDR1 is SGHAT and CDR2 is FQNNGV in the germline V gene. The CDR3 loop reads CASSLEAGAFF. CDR3 DNA: TGTGCCAGCAGCTTAGAGGCCGGAGCTTTCTTT. Complete variable domain (other parts from reference TRBV11-2 and TRBJ1-1): EAGVAQSPRYKIIEKRQSVAFWCNPISGHATLYWYQQILGQGPKLLIQFQNNGVVDDSQLPKDRFSAERLKGVDSTLKIQPAKLEDSAVYLCASSLEAGAFFGQGTRLTVV.

This clonotype was counted only a few times. The chain combines TRBV5-1 with TRBJ1-1; D is possibly TRBD1 (5 bases). CDR1 and CDR2 (germline): SGHRS, YFSETQ. The V end lost 4 bases, the J end lost 5 bases, and 21 bases lay between the germline ends. This CDR3 has 16 amino acids. The DNA of the CDR3 is TGCGCCAGCAGCGCAGGGTCTGGCAACAGGAGAACTGAAGCTTTCTTT. This sequence encodes CASSAGSGNRRTEAFF.